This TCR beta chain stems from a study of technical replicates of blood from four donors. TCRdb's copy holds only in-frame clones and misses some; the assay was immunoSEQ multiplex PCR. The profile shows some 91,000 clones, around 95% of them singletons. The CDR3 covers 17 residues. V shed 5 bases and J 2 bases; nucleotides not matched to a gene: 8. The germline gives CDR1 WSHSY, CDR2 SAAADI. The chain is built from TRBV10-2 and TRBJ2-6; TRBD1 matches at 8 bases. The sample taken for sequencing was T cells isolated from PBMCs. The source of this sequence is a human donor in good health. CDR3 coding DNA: TGCGCCAGCAGTCCGAGGACAGGGCGTACTGGGGCCAACGTCCTGACTTTC. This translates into CASSPRTGRTGANVLTF.